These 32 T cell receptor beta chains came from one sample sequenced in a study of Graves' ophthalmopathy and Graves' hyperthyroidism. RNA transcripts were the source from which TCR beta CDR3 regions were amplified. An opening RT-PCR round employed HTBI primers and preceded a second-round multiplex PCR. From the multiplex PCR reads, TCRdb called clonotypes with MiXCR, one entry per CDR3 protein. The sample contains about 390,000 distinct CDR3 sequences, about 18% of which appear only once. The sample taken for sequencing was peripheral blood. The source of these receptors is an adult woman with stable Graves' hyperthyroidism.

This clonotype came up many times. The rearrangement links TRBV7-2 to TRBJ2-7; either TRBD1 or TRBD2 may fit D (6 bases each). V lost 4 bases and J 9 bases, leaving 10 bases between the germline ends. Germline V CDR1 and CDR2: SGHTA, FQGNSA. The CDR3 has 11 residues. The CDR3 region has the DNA TGTGCCAGCAGCTACAAGGGGGGGCAGTACTTC. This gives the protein CASSYKGGQYF.

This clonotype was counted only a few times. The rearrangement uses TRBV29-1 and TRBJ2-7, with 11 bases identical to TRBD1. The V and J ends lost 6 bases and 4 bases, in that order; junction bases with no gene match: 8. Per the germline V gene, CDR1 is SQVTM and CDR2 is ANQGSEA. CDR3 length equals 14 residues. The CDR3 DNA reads TGCAGCGTGGAAACCGGGACAGGGGGGTACGAGCAGTACTTC. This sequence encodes CSVETGTGGYEQYF.

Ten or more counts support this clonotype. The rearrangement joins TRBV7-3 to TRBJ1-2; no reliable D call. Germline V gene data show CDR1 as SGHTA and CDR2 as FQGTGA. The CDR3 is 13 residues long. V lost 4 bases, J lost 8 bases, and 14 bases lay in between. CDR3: CASSSIPGWGYTF. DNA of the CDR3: TGTGCCAGCAGCTCGATCCCGGGATGGGGCTACACCTTC.

DNA for the CDR3: TGTGCCAGCAGAAGACTAGGGGACACCGGGGAGCTGTTTTTT. Protein product: CASRRLGDTGELFF. This chain joins TRBV2 and TRBJ2-2, with D maybe TRBD2 (6 bases). The germline gives CDR1 SNHLY, CDR2 FYNNEI. Trimming removed 6 bases at V and 3 bases at J, with 11 bases between. The CDR3 spans 14 residues.

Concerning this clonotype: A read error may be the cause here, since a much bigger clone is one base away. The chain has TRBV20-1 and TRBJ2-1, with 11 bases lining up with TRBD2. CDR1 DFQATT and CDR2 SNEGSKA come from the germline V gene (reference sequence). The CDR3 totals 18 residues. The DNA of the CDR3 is TGCAGTGCTAGAGAACATGGGTTCAGGCGGACTAGCGGGTATGAGAAGTTCTTC. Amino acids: CSAREHGFRRTSGYEKFF.

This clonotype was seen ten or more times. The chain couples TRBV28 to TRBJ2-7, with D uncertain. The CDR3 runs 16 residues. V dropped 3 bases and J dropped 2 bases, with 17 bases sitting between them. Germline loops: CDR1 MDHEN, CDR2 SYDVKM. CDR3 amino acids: CASSFPAAGGPYEQYF. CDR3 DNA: TGTGCCAGCAGTTTTCCCGCGGCAGGTGGACCCTACGAGCAGTACTTC.

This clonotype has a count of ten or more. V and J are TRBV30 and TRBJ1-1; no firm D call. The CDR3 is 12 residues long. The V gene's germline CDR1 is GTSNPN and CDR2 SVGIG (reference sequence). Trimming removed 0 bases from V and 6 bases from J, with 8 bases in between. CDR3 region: CAWSVRMPEAFF. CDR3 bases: TGTGCCTGGAGTGTACGGATGCCTGAAGCTTTCTTT.

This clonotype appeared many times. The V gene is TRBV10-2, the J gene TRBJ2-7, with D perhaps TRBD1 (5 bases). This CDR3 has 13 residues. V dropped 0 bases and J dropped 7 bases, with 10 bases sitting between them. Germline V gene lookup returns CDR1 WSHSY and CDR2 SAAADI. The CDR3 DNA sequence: TGCGCCAGCAGTGAGTCGAGCCAGGGAGAGCAGTACTTC. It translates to CASSESSQGEQYF.

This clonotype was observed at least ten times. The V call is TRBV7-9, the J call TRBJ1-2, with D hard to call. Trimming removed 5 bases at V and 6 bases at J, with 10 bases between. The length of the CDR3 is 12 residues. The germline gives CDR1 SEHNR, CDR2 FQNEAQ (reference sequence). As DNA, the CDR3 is TGTGCCAGCAGCGCCCATGGGGATGGCTACACCTTC. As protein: CASSAHGDGYTF.

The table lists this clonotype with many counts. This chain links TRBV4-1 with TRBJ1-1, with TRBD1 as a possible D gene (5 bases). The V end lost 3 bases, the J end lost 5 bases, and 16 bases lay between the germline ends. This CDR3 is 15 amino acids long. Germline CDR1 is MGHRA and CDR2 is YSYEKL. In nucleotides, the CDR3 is TGCGCCAGCAGCCACCGGGACGGGGGGTCGACTGAAGCTTTCTTT. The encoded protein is CASSHRDGGSTEAFF.

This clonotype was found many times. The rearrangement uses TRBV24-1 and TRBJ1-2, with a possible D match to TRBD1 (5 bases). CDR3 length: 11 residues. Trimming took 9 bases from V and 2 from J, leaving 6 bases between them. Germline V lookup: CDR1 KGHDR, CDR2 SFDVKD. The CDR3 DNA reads TGTGCCACCGAGGGGAACTATGGCTACACCTTC. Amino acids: CATEGNYGYTF.

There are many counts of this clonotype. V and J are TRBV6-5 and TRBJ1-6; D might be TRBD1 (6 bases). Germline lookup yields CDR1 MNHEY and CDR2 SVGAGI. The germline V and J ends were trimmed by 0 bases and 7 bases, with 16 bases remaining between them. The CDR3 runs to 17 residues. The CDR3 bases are TGTGCCAGCAGTTACTCGATGAACAGGGCTCACAATTCACCCCTCCACTTT. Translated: CASSYSMNRAHNSPLHF.

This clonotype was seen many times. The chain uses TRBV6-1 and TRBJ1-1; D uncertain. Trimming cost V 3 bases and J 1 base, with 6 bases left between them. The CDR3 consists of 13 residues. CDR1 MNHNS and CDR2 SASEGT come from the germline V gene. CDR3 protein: CASSETGNTEAFF. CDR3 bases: TGTGCCAGCAGTGAGACGGGGAACACTGAAGCTTTCTTT.

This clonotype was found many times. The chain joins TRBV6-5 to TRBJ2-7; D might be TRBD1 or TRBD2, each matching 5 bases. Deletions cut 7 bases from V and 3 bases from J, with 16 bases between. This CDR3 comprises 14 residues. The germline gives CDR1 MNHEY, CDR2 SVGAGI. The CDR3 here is CASTGLGANYEQYF. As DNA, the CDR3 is TGTGCCAGCACAGGACTCGGGGCGAACTACGAGCAGTACTTC.

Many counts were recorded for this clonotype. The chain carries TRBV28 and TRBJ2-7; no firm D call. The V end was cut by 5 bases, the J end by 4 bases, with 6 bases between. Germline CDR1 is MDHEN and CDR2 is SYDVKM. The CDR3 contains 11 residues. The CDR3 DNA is TGTGCCAGCAGTGTGAAATACGAGCAGTACTTC. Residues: CASSVKYEQYF. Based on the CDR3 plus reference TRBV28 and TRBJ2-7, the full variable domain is DVKVTQSSRYLVKRTGEKVFLECVQDMDHENMFWYRQDPGLGLRLIYFSYDVKMKEKGDIPEGYSVSREKKERFSLILESASTNQTSMYLCASSVKYEQYFGPGTRLTVT.

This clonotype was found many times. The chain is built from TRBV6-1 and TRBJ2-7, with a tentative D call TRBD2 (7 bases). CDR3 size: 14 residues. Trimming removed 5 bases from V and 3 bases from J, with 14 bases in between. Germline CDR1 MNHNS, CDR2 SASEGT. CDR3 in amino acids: CASSPGEGGYEQYF. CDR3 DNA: TGTGCCAGCAGTCCAGGGGAGGGGGGCTACGAGCAGTACTTC.

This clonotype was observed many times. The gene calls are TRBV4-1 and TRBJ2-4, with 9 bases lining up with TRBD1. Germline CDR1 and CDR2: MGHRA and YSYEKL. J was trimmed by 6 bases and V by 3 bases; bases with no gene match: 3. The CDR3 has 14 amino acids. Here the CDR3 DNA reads TGCGCCAGCAGCCACCCGGGACAGGGAAACATTCAGTACTTC. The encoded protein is CASSHPGQGNIQYF.

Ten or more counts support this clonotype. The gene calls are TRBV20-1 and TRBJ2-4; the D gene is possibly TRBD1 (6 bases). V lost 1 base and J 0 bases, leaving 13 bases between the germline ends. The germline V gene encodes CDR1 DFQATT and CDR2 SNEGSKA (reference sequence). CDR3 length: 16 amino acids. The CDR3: CSARVRTALAKNIQYF. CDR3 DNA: TGCAGTGCTAGAGTCCGGACAGCCCTAGCCAAAAACATTCAGTACTTC.

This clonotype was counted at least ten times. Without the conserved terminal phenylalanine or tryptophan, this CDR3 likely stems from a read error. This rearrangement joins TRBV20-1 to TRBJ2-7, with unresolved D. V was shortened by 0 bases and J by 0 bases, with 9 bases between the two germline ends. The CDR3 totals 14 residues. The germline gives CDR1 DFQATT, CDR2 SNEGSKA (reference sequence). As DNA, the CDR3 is TGCAGTGCTAGAGAAACTGTAAACTCCTACGAGCAGTACCTC. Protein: CSARETVNSYEQYL.

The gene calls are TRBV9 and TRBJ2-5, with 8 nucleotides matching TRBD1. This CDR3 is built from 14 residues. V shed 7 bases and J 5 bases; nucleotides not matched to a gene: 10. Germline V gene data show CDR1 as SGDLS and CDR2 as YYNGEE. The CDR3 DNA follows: TGTGCCAGCGGCTCGTACAGGGGGTCCGAGACCCAGTACTTC. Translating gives CASGSYRGSETQYF.

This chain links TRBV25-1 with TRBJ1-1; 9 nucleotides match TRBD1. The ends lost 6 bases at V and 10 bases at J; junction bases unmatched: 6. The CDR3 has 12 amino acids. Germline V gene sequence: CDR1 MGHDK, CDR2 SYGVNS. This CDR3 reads CASRPTGGAAFF. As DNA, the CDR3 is TGTGCCAGCAGACCAACAGGGGGCGCAGCTTTCTTT.

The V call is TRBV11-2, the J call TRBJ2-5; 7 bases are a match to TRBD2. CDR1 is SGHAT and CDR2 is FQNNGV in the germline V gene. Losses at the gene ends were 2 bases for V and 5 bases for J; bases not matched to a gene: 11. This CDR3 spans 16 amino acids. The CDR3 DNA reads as TGTGCCAGCAGCTTAAGCGGGGCCCTCCGGGTGGAGACCCAGTACTTC. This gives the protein CASSLSGALRVETQYF. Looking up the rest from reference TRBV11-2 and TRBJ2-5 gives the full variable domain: EAGVAQSPRYKIIEKRQSVAFWCNPISGHATLYWYQQILGQGPKLLIQFQNNGVVDDSQLPKDRFSAERLKGVDSTLKIQPAKLEDSAVYLCASSLSGALRVETQYFGPGTRLLVL.

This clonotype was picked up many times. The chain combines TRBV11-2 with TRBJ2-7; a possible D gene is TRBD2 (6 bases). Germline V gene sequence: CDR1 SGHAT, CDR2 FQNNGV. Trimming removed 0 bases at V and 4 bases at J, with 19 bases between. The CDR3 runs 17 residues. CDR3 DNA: TGTGCCAGCAGCTTAGACCTTTTCGAGGGAGGCCATTACGAGCAGTACTTC. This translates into CASSLDLFEGGHYEQYF.

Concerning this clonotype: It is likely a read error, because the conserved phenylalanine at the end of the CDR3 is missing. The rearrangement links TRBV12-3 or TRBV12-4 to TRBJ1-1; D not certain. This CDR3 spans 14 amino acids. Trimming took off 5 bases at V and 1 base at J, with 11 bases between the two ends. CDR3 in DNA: TGTGCCAGCAGTCCTACAGCGAAGAACACTGAAGCTTTCTAT. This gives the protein CASSPTAKNTEAFY.

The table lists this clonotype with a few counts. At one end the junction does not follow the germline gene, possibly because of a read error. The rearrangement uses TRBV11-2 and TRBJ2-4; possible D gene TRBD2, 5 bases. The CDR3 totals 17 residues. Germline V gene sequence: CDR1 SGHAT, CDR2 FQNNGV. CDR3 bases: TGTGCCAGCAGCCCCATACGGGGATCGGGTCCCAAAAACATTAAGTACTTC. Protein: CASSPIRGSGPKNIKYF.

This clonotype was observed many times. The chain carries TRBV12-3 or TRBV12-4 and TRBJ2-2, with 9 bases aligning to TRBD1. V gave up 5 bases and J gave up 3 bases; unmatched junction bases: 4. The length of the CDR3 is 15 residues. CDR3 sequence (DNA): TGTGCCAGCAGTCTCGGGACAGGGTACACCGGGGAGCTGTTTTTT. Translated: CASSLGTGYTGELFF.

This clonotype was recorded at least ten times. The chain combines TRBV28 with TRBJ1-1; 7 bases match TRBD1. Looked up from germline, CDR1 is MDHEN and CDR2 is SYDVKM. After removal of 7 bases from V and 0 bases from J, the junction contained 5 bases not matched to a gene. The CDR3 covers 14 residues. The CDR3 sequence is CASTRTGLNTEAFF. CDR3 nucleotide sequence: TGTGCCAGCACCAGGACAGGACTGAACACTGAAGCTTTCTTT.

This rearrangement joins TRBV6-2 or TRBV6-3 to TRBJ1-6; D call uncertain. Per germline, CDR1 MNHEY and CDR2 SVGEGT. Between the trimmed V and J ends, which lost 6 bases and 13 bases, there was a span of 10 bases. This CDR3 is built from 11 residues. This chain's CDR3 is CASSLEGPLHF. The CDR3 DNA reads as TGTGCCAGCAGCCTGGAGGGCCCCCTCCACTTT.

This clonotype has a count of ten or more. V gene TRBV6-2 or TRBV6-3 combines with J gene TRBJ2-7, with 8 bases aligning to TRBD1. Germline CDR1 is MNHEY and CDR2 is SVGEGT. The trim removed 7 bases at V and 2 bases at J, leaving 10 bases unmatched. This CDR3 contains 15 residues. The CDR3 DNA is TGTGCCAGCACGCCTTACGACAGGGGCGCCTACGAGCAGTACTTC. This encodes CASTPYDRGAYEQYF.

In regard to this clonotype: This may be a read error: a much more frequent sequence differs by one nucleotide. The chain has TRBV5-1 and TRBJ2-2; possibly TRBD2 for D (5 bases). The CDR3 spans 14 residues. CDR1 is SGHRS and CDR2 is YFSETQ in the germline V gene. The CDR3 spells CASSLEPHTGELCF. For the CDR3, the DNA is TGCGCCAGCAGCTTGGAGCCGCATACCGGGGAGCTGTGTTTT.

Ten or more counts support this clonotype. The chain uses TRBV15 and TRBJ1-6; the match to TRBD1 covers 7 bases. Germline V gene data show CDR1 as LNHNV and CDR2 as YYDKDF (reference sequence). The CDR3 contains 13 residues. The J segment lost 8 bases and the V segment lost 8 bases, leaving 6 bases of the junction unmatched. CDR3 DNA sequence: TGTGCCACCCGACAGGGAGGGTATTCACCCCTCCACTTT. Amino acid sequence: CATRQGGYSPLHF. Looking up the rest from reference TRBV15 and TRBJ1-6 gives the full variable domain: DAMVIQNPRYQVTQFGKPVTLSCSQTLNHNVMYWYQQKSSQAPKLLFHYYDKDFNNEADTPDNFQSRRPNTSFCFLDIRSPGLGDTAMYLCATRQGGYSPLHFGNGTRLTVT.

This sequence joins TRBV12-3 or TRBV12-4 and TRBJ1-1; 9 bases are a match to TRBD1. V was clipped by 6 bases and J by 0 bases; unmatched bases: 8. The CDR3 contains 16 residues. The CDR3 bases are TGTGCCAGCAGCCCGACAGGGGGTACCATGAACACTGAAGCTTTCTTT. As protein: CASSPTGGTMNTEAFF.